The 20 T cell receptor beta chains given below trace back to one sample, sequenced in a study of T cells in tumors after PD-1 blockade. TCRdb's table, derived via immunoSEQ multiplex PCR, lists solely in-frame clones and lacks some. The table shows around 35,000 clones, with around 73% occurring only once. Sample: PBMCs, taken after anti-PD-1 treatment. The receptors were sampled from a human donor with basal cell carcinoma.

This sequence joins TRBV19 and TRBJ1-4, with D unresolved. CDR1 LNHDA and CDR2 SQIVND come from the germline V gene (reference sequence). CDR3 length equals 14 residues. V was trimmed by 6 bases and J by 0 bases, leaving 8 bases between them. CDR3 sequence (DNA): TGTGCCAGTAGCATAACTGCAACTAATGAAAAACTGTTTTTT. Protein product: CASSITATNEKLFF.

This sequence joins TRBV7-2 and TRBJ2-1; D is perhaps TRBD2 (5 bases). The CDR3 has 15 amino acids. Trimming left V 5 bases short and J 5 bases short, with 16 bases between. Germline V CDR1 and CDR2: SGHTA, FQGNSA. In nucleotides, the CDR3 is TGTGCCAGCAGCCCTTCAGCGGAGCCGAACAATGAGCAGTTCTTC. Protein: CASSPSAEPNNEQFF.

The chain couples TRBV24-1 to TRBJ2-4; D is possibly TRBD1 (6 bases). Trimming pared 4 bases from V and 8 bases from J, leaving 17 bases between. CDR1 is KGHDR and CDR2 is SFDVKD in the germline V gene. The CDR3 spans 15 residues. This CDR3 reads CATSDRNTGLDIQYF. CDR3 sequence (DNA): TGTGCCACCAGTGACCGAAATACAGGGTTGGACATTCAGTACTTC.

The V and J genes are TRBV9 and TRBJ1-3; the D gene is possibly TRBD1 (5 bases). CDR1 is SGDLS and CDR2 is YYNGEE in the germline V gene. The CDR3 totals 16 residues. The V end was cut by 0 bases, the J end by 4 bases, with 14 bases between. This CDR3 is CASSVGSRGPGNTIYF. The DNA of the CDR3 is TGTGCCAGCAGCGTAGGTTCCCGGGGCCCCGGAAACACCATATATTTT. Supplemented by reference TRBV9 and TRBJ1-3, the full variable domain reads DSGVTQTPKHLITATGQRVTLRCSPRSGDLSVYWYQQSLDQGLQFLIQYYNGEERAKGNILERFSAQQFPDLHSELNLSSLELGDSALYFCASSVGSRGPGNTIYFGEGSWLTVV.

The CDR3 DNA is TGCAGCACTACAGGCGGGGATGGCTACACCTTC. Protein sequence: CSTTGGDGYTF. J is TRBJ1-2 and V is TRBV29-1; D is perhaps TRBD1 (5 bases). Trimming removed 8 bases at V and 6 bases at J, with 13 bases between. This CDR3 is 11 amino acids long. Germline V gene lookup returns CDR1 SQVTM and CDR2 ANQGSEA.

The rearrangement links TRBV12-3 or TRBV12-4 to TRBJ1-1; 9 nucleotides line up with TRBD1. The CDR3 covers 13 residues. J lost 6 bases, V lost 2 bases, and 1 base had no gene match. CDR3 bases: TGTGCCAGCAGTTTAAGACAGGGGGCTGAAGCTTTCTTT. Amino acid sequence: CASSLRQGAEAFF.

This rearrangement joins TRBV7-2 to TRBJ1-5; the match to TRBD1 covers 8 bases. The CDR3 runs 15 residues. CDR1 SGHTA and CDR2 FQGNSA come from the germline V gene. V was pared by 4 bases and J by 4 bases, with 6 bases of the junction left unmatched. CDR3 DNA sequence: TGTGCCAGCAGCTCCCGGACAGGGCGGAATCAGCCCCAGCATTTT. Residues: CASSSRTGRNQPQHF.

The J gene is TRBJ2-7, the V gene TRBV28; TRBD1 is a possible D gene (6 bases). The CDR3 covers 14 residues. Germline-derived CDR1 and CDR2 are MDHEN and SYDVKM. Trimming cost V 5 bases and J 2 bases, with 13 bases left between them. Written as DNA, the CDR3 is TGTGCCAGCAGTCCGCCGGGACACCCCTACGAGCAGTACTTC. Translated: CASSPPGHPYEQYF.

The rearrangement links TRBV9 to TRBJ2-2, with 7 bases aligning to TRBD1. The CDR3 has 13 amino acids. The junction had 2 bases not matched to a gene; V was cut back by 7 bases and J by 2 bases. Per germline, CDR1 SGDLS and CDR2 YYNGEE. The CDR3 DNA reads as TGTGCCAGCGGGACAGCTAACACCGGGGAGCTGTTTTTT. Amino acid sequence: CASGTANTGELFF.

The CDR3 protein is CASSLQGRETEAFF. CDR3 bases: TGCGCCAGCAGCCTACAGGGTAGGGAGACTGAAGCTTTCTTT. This chain links TRBV5-1 with TRBJ1-1, with a tentative D call TRBD1 (6 bases). Looked up from germline, CDR1 is SGHRS and CDR2 is YFSETQ. Trimming stripped 4 bases from V and 5 bases from J, with 15 bases between. The CDR3 runs to 14 residues. Full variable domain (outside the CDR3, taken from reference TRBV5-1 and TRBJ1-1): KAGVTQTPRYLIKTRGQQVTLSCSPISGHRSVSWYQQTPGQGLQFLFEYFSETQRNKGNFPGRFSGRQFSNSRSEMNVSTLELGDSALYLCASSLQGRETEAFFGQGTRLTVV.

V gene TRBV3-1 (or the pseudogene TRBV3-2) combines with J gene TRBJ1-4; 7 positions agree with TRBD1. The V gene's germline CDR1 is LGHDT and CDR2 YNNKEL (reference sequence). The CDR3 has 16 residues. Trimming at V came to 3 bases and at J to 0 bases, leaving 4 bases not matched to a gene. This chain's CDR3 is CASSQGQFATNEKLFF. In DNA, the CDR3 is TGTGCCAGCAGCCAGGGACAGTTCGCAACTAATGAAAAACTGTTTTTT.

V is TRBV6-6 and J is TRBJ1-4; D might be TRBD1 (6 bases). Trimming pared 7 bases from V and 5 bases from J, leaving 17 bases between. Germline assignment: CDR1 MNHNY and CDR2 SVGAGI (reference sequence). This CDR3 has 15 residues. CDR3 nucleotides: TGTGCCAGCAACGACGGGGGGACAAGGAATGAAAAACTGTTTTTT. Its translation: CASNDGGTRNEKLFF.

The chain carries TRBV11-3 and TRBJ1-3; D unclear. The CDR3 contains 15 residues. The V gene lost 3 bases and the J gene lost 0 bases, with 9 bases spanning the gap. Germline values: CDR1 SGHNT, CDR2 YENEEA. The chain's CDR3 is CASSLGRISGNTIYF. The CDR3 DNA sequence: TGTGCCAGCAGCTTGGGTCGGATCTCTGGAAACACCATATATTTT.

This clone was seen just once. This chain links TRBV13 with TRBJ2-7; TRBD2 aligns across 9 bases. Germline V gene lookup returns CDR1 PRHDT and CDR2 FYEKMQ (reference sequence). V was clipped by 0 bases and J by 12 bases; unmatched bases: 9. The CDR3 runs to 14 residues. The DNA of the CDR3 is TGTGCCAGCAGCTTAGGCCCTAGCGGGACCTCTCCGTACTTC. It codes for CASSLGPSGTSPYF. Full variable domain (remainder filled in from reference TRBV13 and TRBJ2-7): AAGVIQSPRHLIKEKRETATLKCYPIPRHDTVYWYQQGPGQDPQFLISFYEKMQSDKGSIPDRFSAQQFSDYHSELNMSSLELGDSALYFCASSLGPSGTSPYFGPGTRLTVT.

V is TRBV10-3 and J is TRBJ2-7; 9 bases match TRBD2. Germline V CDR1 and CDR2: ENHRY, SYGVKD. With 3 bases clipped from V and 5 bases from J, the junction kept 8 bases outside the gene matches. This CDR3 spans 15 amino acids. The CDR3 is CAISDGGLATHEQYF. DNA for the CDR3: TGTGCCATCAGTGATGGTGGACTAGCGACCCACGAGCAGTACTTC.

V usage is TRBV6-2 or TRBV6-3 and J usage is TRBJ2-7, with D unresolved. V lost 6 bases to trimming and J lost 5 bases, with 11 bases between them. The length of the CDR3 is 12 residues. Germline V gene lookup returns CDR1 MNHEY and CDR2 SVGEGT. CDR3 sequence reads: CASSPDGHEQYF. Here the CDR3 DNA reads TGTGCCAGCAGCCCCGACGGACACGAGCAGTACTTC.

This sequence joins TRBV6-2 or TRBV6-3 and TRBJ2-7, with no clear D. The CDR3 is 15 residues long. In germline, CDR1 is MNHEY, CDR2 SVGEGT. Trimming shortened V by 2 bases and J by 5 bases, and 16 bases separated the two germline ends. The CDR3 DNA sequence: TGTGCCAGCAGTTACACGGCGAAGGGTCCCAACGAGCAGTACTTC. This codes for CASSYTAKGPNEQYF.

J is TRBJ2-2 and V is TRBV6-5; no firm D call. V dropped 6 bases and J dropped 5 bases, with 7 bases sitting between them. The CDR3 consists of 12 residues. The germline V gene has CDR1 MNHEY and CDR2 SVGAGI. The CDR3, as DNA: TGTGCCAGCAGGGGATGGACCGGGGAGCTGTTTTTT. Its translation is CASRGWTGELFF.

This clone was picked up a small number of times. The chain couples TRBV9 to TRBJ2-2; the D is unclear. Germline loops: CDR1 SGDLS, CDR2 YYNGEE. The CDR3 extends over 12 amino acids. Trimming removed 4 bases from V and 5 bases from J, with 6 bases in between. The CDR3 spells CASSTSTGELFF. CDR3 in DNA: TGTGCCAGCAGCACCTCTACCGGGGAGCTGTTTTTT.

The chain has TRBV5-1 and TRBJ2-3, with D unresolved. This CDR3 is built from 17 residues. The germline V and J ends were trimmed by 0 bases and 2 bases, with 16 bases remaining between them. The germline gives CDR1 SGHRS, CDR2 YFSETQ. The CDR3 protein is CASSLAYSKAITDTQYF. The DNA for the CDR3 is TGCGCCAGCAGCTTGGCTTATAGTAAAGCGATCACAGATACGCAGTATTTT.